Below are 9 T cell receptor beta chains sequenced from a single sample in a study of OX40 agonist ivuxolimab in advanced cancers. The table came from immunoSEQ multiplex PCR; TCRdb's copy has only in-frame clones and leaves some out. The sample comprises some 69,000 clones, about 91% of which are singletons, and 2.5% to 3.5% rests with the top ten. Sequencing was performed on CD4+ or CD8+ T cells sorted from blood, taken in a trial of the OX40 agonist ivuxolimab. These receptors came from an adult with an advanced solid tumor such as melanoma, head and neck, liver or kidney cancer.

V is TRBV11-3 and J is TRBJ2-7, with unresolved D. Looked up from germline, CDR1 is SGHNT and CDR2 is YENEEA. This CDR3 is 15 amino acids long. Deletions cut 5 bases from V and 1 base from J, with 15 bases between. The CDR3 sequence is CASSPGTVPSYEQYF. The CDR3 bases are TGTGCCAGCAGCCCGGGCACAGTTCCATCCTACGAGCAGTACTTC.

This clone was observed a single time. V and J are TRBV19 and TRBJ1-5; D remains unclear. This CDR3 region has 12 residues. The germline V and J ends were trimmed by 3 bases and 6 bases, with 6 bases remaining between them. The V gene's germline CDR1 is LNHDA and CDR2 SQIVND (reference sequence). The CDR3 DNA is TGTGCCAGTAGTATCCGGGGTCAGCCCCAGCATTTT. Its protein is CASSIRGQPQHF.

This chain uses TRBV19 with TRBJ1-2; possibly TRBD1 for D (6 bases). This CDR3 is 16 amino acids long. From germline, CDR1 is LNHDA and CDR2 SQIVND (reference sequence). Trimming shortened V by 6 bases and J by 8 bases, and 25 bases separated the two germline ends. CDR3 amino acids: CASRGSGGAVDRGYTF. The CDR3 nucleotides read TGTGCCAGTAGGGGGTCTGGGGGCGCAGTCGATAGGGGCTACACCTTC.

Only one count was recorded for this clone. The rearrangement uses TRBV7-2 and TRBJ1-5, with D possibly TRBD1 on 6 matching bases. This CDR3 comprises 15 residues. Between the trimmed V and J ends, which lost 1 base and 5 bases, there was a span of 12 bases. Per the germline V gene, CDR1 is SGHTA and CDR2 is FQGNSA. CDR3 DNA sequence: TGTGCCAGCAGCTTAGGGGGGGGCAGATATCAGCCCCAGCATTTT. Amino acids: CASSLGGGRYQPQHF.

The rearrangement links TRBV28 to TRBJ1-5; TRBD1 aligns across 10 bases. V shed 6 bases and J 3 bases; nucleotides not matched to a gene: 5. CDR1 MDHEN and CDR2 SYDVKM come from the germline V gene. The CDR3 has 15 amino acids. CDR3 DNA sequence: TGTGCCAGCAGAACCGGGACAGGGGACAATCAGCCCCAGCATTTT. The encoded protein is CASRTGTGDNQPQHF.

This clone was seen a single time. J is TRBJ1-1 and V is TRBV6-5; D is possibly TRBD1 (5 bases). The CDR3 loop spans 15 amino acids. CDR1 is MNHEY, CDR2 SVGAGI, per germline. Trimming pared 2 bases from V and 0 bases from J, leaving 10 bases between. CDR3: CASSYGASLNTEAFF. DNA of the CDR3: TGTGCCAGCAGTTACGGGGCCTCCTTGAACACTGAAGCTTTCTTT.

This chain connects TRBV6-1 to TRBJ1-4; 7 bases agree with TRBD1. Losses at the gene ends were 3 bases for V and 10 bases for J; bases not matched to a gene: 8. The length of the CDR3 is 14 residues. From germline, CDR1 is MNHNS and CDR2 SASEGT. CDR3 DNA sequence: TGTGCCAGCAGTGATGCAGGGGGTATTGGAAAACTGTTTTTT. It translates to CASSDAGGIGKLFF.

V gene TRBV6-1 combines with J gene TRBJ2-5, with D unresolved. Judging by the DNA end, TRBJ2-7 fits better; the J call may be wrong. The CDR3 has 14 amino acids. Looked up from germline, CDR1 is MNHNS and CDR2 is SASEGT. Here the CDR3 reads CASSEGLQPYEQYF. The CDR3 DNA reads TGTGCCAGCAGTGAAGGGTTGCAGCCCTACGAGCAGTACTTC.

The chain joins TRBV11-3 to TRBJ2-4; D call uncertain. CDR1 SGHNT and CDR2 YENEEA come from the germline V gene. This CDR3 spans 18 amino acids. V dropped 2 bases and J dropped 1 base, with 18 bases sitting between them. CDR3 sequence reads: CASSLHGPGMDAKNIQYF. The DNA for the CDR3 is TGTGCCAGCAGCTTACATGGTCCGGGTATGGATGCCAAAAACATTCAGTACTTC.